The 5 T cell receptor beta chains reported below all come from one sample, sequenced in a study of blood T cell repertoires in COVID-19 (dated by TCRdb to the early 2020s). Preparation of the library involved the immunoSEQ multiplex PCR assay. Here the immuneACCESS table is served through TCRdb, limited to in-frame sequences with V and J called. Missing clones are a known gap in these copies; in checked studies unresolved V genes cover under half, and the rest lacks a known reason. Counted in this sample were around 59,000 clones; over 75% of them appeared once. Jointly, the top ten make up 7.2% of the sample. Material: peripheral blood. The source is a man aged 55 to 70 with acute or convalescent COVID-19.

CDR3: CASSQQVSGANVLTF. The CDR3 region has the DNA TGTGCCAGCAGTCAACAGGTATCTGGGGCCAACGTCCTGACTTTC. V usage is TRBV2 and J usage is TRBJ2-6, with D maybe TRBD1 (5 bases). From germline, CDR1 is SNHLY and CDR2 FYNNEI. V lost 5 bases to trimming and J lost 1 base, with 9 bases between them. The CDR3 runs 15 residues.

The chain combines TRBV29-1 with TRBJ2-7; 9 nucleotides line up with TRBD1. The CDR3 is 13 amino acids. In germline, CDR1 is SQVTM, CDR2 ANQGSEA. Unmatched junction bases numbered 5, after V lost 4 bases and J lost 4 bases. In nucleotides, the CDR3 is TGCAGCGTTGGGACAGGGGCTTCTTACGAGCAGTACTTC. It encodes CSVGTGASYEQYF.

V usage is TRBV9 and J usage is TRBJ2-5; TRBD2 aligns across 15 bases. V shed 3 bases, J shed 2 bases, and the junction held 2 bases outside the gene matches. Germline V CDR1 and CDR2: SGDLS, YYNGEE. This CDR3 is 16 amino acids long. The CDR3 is CASSGTSGGAQETQYF. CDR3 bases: TGTGCCAGCAGCGGGACTAGCGGGGGGGCTCAAGAGACCCAGTACTTC.

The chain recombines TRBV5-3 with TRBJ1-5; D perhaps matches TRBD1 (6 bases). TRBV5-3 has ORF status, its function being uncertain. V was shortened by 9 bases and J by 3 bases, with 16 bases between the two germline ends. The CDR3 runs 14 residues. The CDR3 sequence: CATKTGLINQPQHF. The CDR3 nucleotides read TGTGCCACAAAGACAGGTCTAATCAATCAGCCCCAGCATTTT.

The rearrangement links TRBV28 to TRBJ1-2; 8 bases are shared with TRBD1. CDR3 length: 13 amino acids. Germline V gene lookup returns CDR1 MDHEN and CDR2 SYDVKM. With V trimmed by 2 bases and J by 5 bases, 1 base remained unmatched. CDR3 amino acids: CASSLDRGYGYTF. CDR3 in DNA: TGTGCCAGCAGTTTAGACAGGGGATATGGCTACACCTTC.